These T cell receptor beta chains were read from a single sample in a study of shared clonotypes between healthy human individuals. Profiled with immunoSEQ multiplex PCR; TCRdb holds only in-frame clones, not every one. The sample has 2 million to 3 million clones, over 85% seen once. The sample taken for sequencing was naive CD4+ T cells from PBMCs. The source is a man aged 18 to 29 in good health. Some clones in this sample may be carry-over from other donors' samples. The CDR3 runs from the conserved cysteine through the conserved F or W. The size of a clone is reported for some rows only, either as once, few or many, or as a class for expanded clones.

j_call,v_call,clone_size,cdr3_aa
TRBJ2-3,TRBV18,.,CASSPGTSGSDTQYF
TRBJ2-5,TRBV18,.,CASSSTPITSTREETQYF
TRBJ1-1,TRBV7-2,.,CASSLQMPTEAFF
TRBJ1-2,TRBV7-9,.,CASSPAGGGRALYGYTF
TRBJ2-1,TRBV7-2,.,CASSLHRSVSYNEQFF
TRBJ1-4,TRBV6-6,.,CASSYPGGGEKLFF
TRBJ1-1,TRBV14,few,CASSKGRWNTEAFF
TRBJ2-3,TRBV10-3,.,CAISGGTPDTQYF
TRBJ1-1,TRBV6-1,.,CASSATGLTEAFF
TRBJ2-5,TRBV2,.,CASSPARAETQYF
TRBJ2-5,TRBV14,.,CASSQERAGVGTQYF
TRBJ1-1,TRBV28,.,CASWRTEAFF
TRBJ2-6,TRBV5-5,.,CASSGDRAGANVLTF
TRBJ2-7,TRBV28,.,CASSLWGKAYEQYF
TRBJ2-7,TRBV15,.,CATSSPAGLAGVREQYF
TRBJ1-5,TRBV28,.,CASSLLAGRQPQHF
TRBJ2-2,TRBV7-3,.,CASSRQGPNTGELFF
TRBJ2-1,TRBV29-1,once,CSSLFRSFGNEQFF
TRBJ2-1,TRBV27,.,CASSRTSGSMSEQFF